These 2 T cell receptor beta chains were all obtained from the same sample, sequenced in a study of cytomegalovirus exposure and HLA in healthy donors (dated by TCRdb to about 2017). Library construction relied on the immunoSEQ multiplex PCR assay. A mixture of 60 forward primers for TCR Vbeta segments and 13 reverse primers for TCR Jbeta segments was used in the multiplex PCR. The immuneACCESS repertoire file appears here via TCRdb, limited to in-frame rearrangements. These files lack a portion of the clones; in checked studies, under half of the deficit traces to unresolved V genes, and the cause of the others is not known. The sample contains around 92,000 clones, about four fifths of them found a single time. The ten largest clones take up 7% to 10% of the sample. Sequencing input: PBMCs. These receptors all stem from a human donor in good health.

The chain combines TRBV6-5 with TRBJ1-1; the match to TRBD1 covers 7 bases. The CDR3 consists of 12 residues. Trimming took 6 bases from V and 5 from J; bases not matched to a gene: 3. Germline-derived CDR1 and CDR2 are MNHEY and SVGAGI. CDR3 DNA: TGTGCCAGCAGCAGGGGGAGGACTGAAGCTTTCTTT. This codes for CASSRGRTEAFF.

The chain joins TRBV27 to TRBJ1-2; the D gene is possibly TRBD1 (5 bases). In germline, CDR1 is MNHEY, CDR2 SMNVEV (reference sequence). This CDR3 spans 15 amino acids. The V end lost 0 bases, the J end lost 0 bases, and 8 bases lay between the germline ends. The CDR3 DNA reads TGTGCCAGCAGTTTATCTACAGGATCTAACTATGGCTACACCTTC. This sequence encodes CASSLSTGSNYGYTF.